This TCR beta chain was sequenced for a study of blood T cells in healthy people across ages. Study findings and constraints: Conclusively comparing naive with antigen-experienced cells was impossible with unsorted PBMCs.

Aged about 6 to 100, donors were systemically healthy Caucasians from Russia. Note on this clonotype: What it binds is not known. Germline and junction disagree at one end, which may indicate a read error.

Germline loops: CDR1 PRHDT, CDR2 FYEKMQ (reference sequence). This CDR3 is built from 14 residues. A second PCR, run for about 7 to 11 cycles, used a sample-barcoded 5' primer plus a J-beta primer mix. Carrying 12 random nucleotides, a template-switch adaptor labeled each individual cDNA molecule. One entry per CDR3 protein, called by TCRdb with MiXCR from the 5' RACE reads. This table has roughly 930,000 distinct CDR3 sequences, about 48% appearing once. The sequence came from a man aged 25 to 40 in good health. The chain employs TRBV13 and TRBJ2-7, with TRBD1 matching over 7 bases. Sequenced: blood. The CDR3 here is CAGRVGDRPGEQYF. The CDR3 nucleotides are TGTGCCGGCAGAGTTGGGGACAGACCTGGCGAGCAGTACTTC.